This T cell receptor (beta chain) was observed in a study of blood T cell repertoires in COVID-19. In the study overall: From the United States, Italy and Spain came samples of acute and convalescent COVID-19. The cDNA or gDNA used as material had been derived from T cells, B-cell-depleted T cells, or PBMCs.

The CDR3 spans 13 residues. Per the germline V gene, CDR1 is SGHNT and CDR2 is YYREEE (reference sequence). V dropped 7 bases and J dropped 1 base, with 10 bases sitting between them. Authors' methods: Reference gene primer amplification in the assay estimated nucleated cell counts. Repertoires were generated with immunoSEQ multiplex PCR, while TCRdb's copy carries only in-frame clones and drops some. The V and J calls and the clone size are those of that table, but D and trimming were determined from the DNA. The sample has 30,000 to 45,000 clones, around 90% seen once. Material for sequencing was peripheral blood. V and J are TRBV5-4 and TRBJ2-3, with D possibly being TRBD1 (6 bases). This sequence originates from a human donor in a cohort sampled during active COVID-19. DNA of the CDR3: TGTGCCAGCTCCCACAGGGGCACAGATACGCAGTATTTT. Its translation: CASSHRGTDTQYF. The complete variable domain, with remaining parts taken from reference TRBV5-4 and TRBJ2-3, reads ETGVTQSPTHLIKTRGQQVTLRCSSQSGHNTVSWYQQALGQGPQFIFQYYREEENGRGNFPPRFSGLQFPNYSSELNVNALELDDSALYLCASSHRGTDTQYFGPGTRLTVL.